The entry that follows covers one T cell receptor (beta chain) sequence. This entry comes from a study of control samples from healthy donors and cancer patients. The protocol was immunoSEQ multiplex PCR, while the TCRdb copy is restricted to in-frame clones and leaves out a portion. The repertoire holds roughly 120,000 clones, with 87% as singletons. Source material: blood. The receptor was derived from a young man in good health.

The CDR3 nucleotides read TGTGCCAGCAGCCTCTCGGGACCGAGAAATGAAAAACTGTTTTTT. It codes for CASSLSGPRNEKLFF. V gene TRBV7-8 combines with J gene TRBJ1-4, with D perhaps matching TRBD1 (5 bases). The CDR3 sequence is 15 residues long. The V end was cut by 5 bases, the J end by 5 bases, with 15 bases between. The V gene's germline CDR1 is SGHVS and CDR2 FQNEAQ.